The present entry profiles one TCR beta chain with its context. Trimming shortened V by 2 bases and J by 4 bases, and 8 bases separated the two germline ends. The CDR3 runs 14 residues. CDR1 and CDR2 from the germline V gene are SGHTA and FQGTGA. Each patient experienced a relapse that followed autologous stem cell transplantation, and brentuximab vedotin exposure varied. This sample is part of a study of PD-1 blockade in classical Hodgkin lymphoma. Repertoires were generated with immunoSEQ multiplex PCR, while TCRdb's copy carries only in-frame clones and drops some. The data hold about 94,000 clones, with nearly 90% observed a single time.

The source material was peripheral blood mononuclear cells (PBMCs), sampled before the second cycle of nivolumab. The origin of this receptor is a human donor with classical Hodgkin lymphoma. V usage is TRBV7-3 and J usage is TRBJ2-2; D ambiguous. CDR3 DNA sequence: TGTGCCAGCAGCTTAGGCTCTAGCACCGGGGAGCTGTTTTTT. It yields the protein CASSLGSSTGELFF.